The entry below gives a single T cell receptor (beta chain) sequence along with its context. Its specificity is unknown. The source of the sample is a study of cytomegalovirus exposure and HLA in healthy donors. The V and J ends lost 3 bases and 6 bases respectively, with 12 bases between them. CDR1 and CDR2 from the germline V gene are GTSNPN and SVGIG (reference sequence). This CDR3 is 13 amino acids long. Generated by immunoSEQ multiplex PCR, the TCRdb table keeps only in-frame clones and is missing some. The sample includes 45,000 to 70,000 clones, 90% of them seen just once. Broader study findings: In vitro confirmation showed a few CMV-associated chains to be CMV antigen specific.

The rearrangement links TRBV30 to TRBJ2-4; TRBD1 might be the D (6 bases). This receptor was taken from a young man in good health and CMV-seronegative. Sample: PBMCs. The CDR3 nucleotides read TGTGCCTGGAGGTCTGGACAGACAAACATTCAGTACTTC. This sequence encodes CAWRSGQTNIQYF.